This T cell receptor (beta chain) comes out of a study of T cells in Graves' hyperthyroidism and ophthalmopathy. Study results and limitations: Model predictions of ophthalmopathy came a median approximately 6 months before onset.

RNA transcripts were the template for amplifying TCR beta CDR3 regions. With the HTBI primer set, the TCR CDR3 went through a first round of RT-PCR. TCRdb re-called the multiplex PCR reads with MiXCR, one entry per CDR3 protein. The table includes about 640,000 distinct CDR3 sequences, about 20% detected once. Not enrolled were patients with uncontrolled infection, other autoimmune disease, pregnancy or lactation. In making diagnoses, clinical symptoms, serum thyroxine and TRAb, thyroid ultrasound and orbital computed tomography were all used. Regarding this clonotype: Its target is unknown.

Sequencing was performed on blood. This TCR was recovered from a man under 40 with Graves' ophthalmopathy.

For the CDR3, the DNA is TGCAGCGCCCTGAAGGGCTACGAGCAGTACTTC. Translated, it gives CSALKGYEQYF. J is TRBJ2-7 and V is TRBV29-1, with D unresolved. CDR1 and CDR2 from the germline V gene are SQVTM and ANQGSEA. Trimming took off 7 bases at V and 3 bases at J, with 10 bases between the two ends. The CDR3 is made up of 11 amino acids.